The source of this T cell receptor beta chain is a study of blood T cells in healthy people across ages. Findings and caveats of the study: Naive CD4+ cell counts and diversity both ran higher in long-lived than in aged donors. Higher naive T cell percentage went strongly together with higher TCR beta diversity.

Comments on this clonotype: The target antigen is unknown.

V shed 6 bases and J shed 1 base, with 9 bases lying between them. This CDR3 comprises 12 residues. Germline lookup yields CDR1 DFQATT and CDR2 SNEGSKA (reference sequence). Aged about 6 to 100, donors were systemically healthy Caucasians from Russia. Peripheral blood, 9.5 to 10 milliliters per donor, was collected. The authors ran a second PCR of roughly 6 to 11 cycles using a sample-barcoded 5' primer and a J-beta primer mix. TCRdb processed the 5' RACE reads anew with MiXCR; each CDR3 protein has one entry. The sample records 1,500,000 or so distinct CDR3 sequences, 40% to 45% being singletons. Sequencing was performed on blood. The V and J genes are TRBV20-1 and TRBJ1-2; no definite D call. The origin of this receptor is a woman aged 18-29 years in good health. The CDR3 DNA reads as TGCAGTGCCATGTCCGGTAACTATGGCTACACCTTC. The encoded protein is CSAMSGNYGYTF.